Following are 3 T cell receptor beta chains from one sample sequenced in a study of blood T cell repertoires in COVID-19. Assay: immunoSEQ multiplex PCR; the TCRdb copy retains only in-frame clones and omits some. The repertoire holds 150,000 to 200,000 clones, with around 85% as singletons. Sample: peripheral blood. The receptors here all came from a woman older than 75 with acute or convalescent COVID-19.

The chain combines TRBV6-5 with TRBJ1-1; perhaps TRBD1 as D (6 bases). CDR3 length: 16 amino acids. With 2 bases removed from V and 5 bases from J, the gap between germline ends came to 18 bases. Germline V lookup: CDR1 MNHEY, CDR2 SVGAGI. The CDR3 protein is CASSYPSQGLGTEAFF. CDR3 sequence (DNA): TGTGCCAGCAGTTACCCGAGCCAGGGGCTAGGTACTGAAGCTTTCTTT.

The chain joins TRBV27 to TRBJ2-2; D gene uncertain. This CDR3 spans 15 amino acids. CDR1 and CDR2 (germline): MNHEY, SMNVEV (reference sequence). Trimming shortened V by 2 bases and J by 2 bases, and 9 bases separated the two germline ends. CDR3 residues: CASSLNGPNTGELFF. CDR3 coding DNA: TGTGCCAGCAGTTTAAACGGTCCTAACACCGGGGAGCTGTTTTTT.

V and J are TRBV18 and TRBJ1-1, with no clear D. The V gene's germline CDR1 is KGHSH and CDR2 LQKENI. The CDR3 extends over 13 amino acids. V shed 2 bases and J shed 4 bases, with 8 bases lying between them. Here the CDR3 reads CASSPRESTEAFF. The CDR3 DNA is TGTGCCAGCTCACCAAGGGAGAGCACTGAAGCTTTCTTT.